One and the same sample provided the 7 T cell receptor beta chains below, sequenced in a study of memory CD4+ T cells and cytomegalovirus serostatus. Single viable CD3+CD4+CD8-CD45RO+ cells were sorted as the memory CD4+ T cells. Sequenced by immunoSEQ multiplex PCR; TCRdb stores in-frame clones only, minus some. The sample records about 59,000 clones, roughly three quarters being singletons. The source material was memory CD4+ T cells from blood. The origin of the receptors is an adult in good health and CMV-seronegative.

This clone was seen just once. This rearrangement joins TRBV19 to TRBJ1-5; D might be TRBD1 (5 bases). V dropped 5 bases and J dropped 4 bases, with 15 bases sitting between them. The CDR3 is made up of 15 amino acids. Germline V CDR1 and CDR2: LNHDA, SQIVND (reference sequence). The CDR3 spells CASSFGGGGNQPQHF. The CDR3 DNA follows: TGTGCCAGTAGTTTTGGGGGAGGCGGAAATCAGCCCCAGCATTTT.

The J gene is TRBJ1-5, the V gene TRBV5-1; no clear D. Germline CDR1 and CDR2: SGHRS and YFSETQ. V lost 0 bases, J lost 0 bases, and 4 bases lay in between. The CDR3 totals 14 residues. This CDR3 is CASSLDGSNQPQHF. The CDR3 region has the DNA TGCGCCAGCAGCTTGGACGGTAGCAATCAGCCCCAGCATTTT.

Here the CDR3 reads CASSLAGTGVLSYNEQFF. CDR3 sequence (DNA): TGCGCCAGCAGCTTGGCCGGGACAGGAGTTCTCTCCTACAATGAGCAGTTCTTC. The chain carries TRBV5-1 and TRBJ2-1, with TRBD1 identical over 8 bases. After removal of 0 bases from V and 0 bases from J, the junction contained 8 bases not matched to a gene. Per germline, CDR1 SGHRS and CDR2 YFSETQ. The CDR3 has 18 amino acids.

The genes are TRBV5-1 and TRBJ2-1, with D tentatively TRBD2 (5 bases). CDR1 and CDR2 (germline): SGHRS, YFSETQ. The germline V and J ends were trimmed by 2 bases and 5 bases, with 11 bases remaining between them. The CDR3 is 14 amino acids. DNA of the CDR3: TGCGCCAGCAGCTTCCGGGGATCCAACAATGAGCAGTTCTTC. Protein sequence: CASSFRGSNNEQFF.

V and J are TRBV6-5 and TRBJ2-7; D remains unclear. Per germline, CDR1 MNHEY and CDR2 SVGAGI. Trimming took off 6 bases at V and 3 bases at J, with 9 bases between the two ends. This CDR3 contains 12 residues. CDR3 sequence (DNA): TGTGCCAGCAGCCTAGATGGCTACGAGCAGTACTTC. Amino acids: CASSLDGYEQYF.

The count of this clone is one. The chain combines TRBV28 with TRBJ1-5; D gene uncertain. Trimming shortened V by 6 bases and J by 1 base, and 13 bases separated the two germline ends. The CDR3 length is 15 residues. Germline V gene sequence: CDR1 MDHEN, CDR2 SYDVKM. The CDR3 sequence: CASSWGGPSNQPQHF. For the CDR3, the DNA is TGTGCCAGCAGCTGGGGAGGACCCAGCAATCAGCCCCAGCATTTT.

The chain carries TRBV2 and TRBJ1-5, with D possibly TRBD1 on 6 matching bases. There are 16 residues in the CDR3. V lost 3 bases and J 6 bases, leaving 18 bases between the germline ends. The germline CDR1 and CDR2 sequences are SNHLY and FYNNEI. The CDR3 coding sequence is TGTGCCAGCAGTGAGGGGGGGGCGGCTAACAGTCAGCCCCAGCATTTT. This gives the protein CASSEGGAANSQPQHF.